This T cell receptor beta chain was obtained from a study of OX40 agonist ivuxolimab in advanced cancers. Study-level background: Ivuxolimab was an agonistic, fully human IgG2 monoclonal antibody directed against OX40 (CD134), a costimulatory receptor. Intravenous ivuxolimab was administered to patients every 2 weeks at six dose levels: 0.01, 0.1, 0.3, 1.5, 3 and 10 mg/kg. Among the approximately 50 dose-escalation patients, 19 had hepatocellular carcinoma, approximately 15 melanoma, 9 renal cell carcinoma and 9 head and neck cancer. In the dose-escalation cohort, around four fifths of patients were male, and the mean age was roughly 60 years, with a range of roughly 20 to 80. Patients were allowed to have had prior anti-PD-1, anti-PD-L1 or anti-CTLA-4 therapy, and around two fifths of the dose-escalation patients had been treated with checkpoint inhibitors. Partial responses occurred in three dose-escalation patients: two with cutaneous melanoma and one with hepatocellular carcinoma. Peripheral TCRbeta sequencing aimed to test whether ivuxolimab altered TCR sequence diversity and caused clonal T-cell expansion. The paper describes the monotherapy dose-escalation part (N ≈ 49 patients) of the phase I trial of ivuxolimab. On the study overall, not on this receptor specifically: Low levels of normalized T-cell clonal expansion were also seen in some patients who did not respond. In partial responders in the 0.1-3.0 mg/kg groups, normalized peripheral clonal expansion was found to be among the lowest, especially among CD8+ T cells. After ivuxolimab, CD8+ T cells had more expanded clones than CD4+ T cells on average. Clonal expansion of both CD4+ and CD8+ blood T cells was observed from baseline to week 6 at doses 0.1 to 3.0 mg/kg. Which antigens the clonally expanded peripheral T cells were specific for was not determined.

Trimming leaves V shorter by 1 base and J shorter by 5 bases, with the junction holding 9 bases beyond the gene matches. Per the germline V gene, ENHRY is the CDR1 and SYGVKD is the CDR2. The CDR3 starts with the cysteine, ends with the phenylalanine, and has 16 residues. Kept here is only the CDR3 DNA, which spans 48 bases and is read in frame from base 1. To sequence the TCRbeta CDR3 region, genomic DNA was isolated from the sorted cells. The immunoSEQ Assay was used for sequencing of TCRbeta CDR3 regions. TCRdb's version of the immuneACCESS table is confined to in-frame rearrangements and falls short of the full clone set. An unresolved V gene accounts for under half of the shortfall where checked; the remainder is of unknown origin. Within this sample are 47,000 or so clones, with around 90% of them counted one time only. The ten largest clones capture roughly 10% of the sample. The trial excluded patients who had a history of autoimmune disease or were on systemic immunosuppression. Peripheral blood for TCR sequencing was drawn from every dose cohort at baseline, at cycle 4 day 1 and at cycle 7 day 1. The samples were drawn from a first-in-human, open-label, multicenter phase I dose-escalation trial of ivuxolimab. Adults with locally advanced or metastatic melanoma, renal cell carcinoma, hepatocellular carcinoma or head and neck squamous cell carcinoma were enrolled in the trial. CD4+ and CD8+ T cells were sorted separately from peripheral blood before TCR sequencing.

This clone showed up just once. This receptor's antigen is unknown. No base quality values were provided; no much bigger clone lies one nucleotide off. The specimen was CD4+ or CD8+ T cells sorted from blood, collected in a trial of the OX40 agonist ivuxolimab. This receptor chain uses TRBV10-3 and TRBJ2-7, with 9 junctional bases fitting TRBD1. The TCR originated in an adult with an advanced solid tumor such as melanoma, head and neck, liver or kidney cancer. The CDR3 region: CAISELGQGRSNEQYF. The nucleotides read TGTGCCATCAGTGAGTTGGGACAGGGAAGGAGCAACGAGCAGTACTTC.